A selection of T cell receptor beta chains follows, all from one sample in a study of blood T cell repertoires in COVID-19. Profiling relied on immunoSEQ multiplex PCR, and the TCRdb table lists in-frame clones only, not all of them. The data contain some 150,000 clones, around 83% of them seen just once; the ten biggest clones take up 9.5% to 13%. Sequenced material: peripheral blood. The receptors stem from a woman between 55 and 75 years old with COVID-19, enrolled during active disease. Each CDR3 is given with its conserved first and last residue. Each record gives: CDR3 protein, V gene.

CDR3: CSARRGDTQYF; V: TRBV20-1
CDR3: CASSPGQGRGDQPQHF; V: TRBV18
CDR3: CASSFRQESAWRHF; V: TRBV7-2
CDR3: CASRRTVQETQYF; V: TRBV19
CDR3: CASSNTGTRNEKLFF; V: TRBV6-5
CDR3: CASSLEGGRQLFF; V: TRBV7-3
CDR3: CASIQGATRDRATEAFF; V: TRBV5-6
CDR3: CASSPRGSGANVLTF; V: TRBV25-1
CDR3: CASSSNPGTGGIQETQYF; V: TRBV9
CDR3: CAWSVYGGNQPQHF; V: TRBV30
CDR3: CASSVSTRDTEETQYF; V: TRBV9
CDR3: CASSTRTGGGYGYTF; V: TRBV5-1
CDR3: CASSGQGTRGNTIYF; V: TRBV19
CDR3: CASSLSGGFRGPQHF; V: TRBV5-5
CDR3: CASSLAPPENEQFF; V: TRBV5-1
CDR3: CASSLHQGGRSPLHF; V: TRBV7-2
CDR3: CASSIQPTGGGEKLFF; V: TRBV19
CDR3: CASSVGRDSTNSELFF; V: TRBV9
CDR3: CAIRPGTGGTEAFF; V: TRBV10-3
CDR3: CASSTRGLVDGYTF; V: TRBV5-1
CDR3: CANRGPGATDTQYF; V: TRBV18
CDR3: CATSLAGGTDTQYF; V: TRBV24-1
CDR3: CASSQGAHYNEQFF; V: TRBV3-1/TRBV3-2
CDR3: CASSLLWNTGELFF; V: TRBV27
CDR3: CASSVAVTGELFF; V: TRBV9
CDR3: CASSQLQGSNQPQHF; V: TRBV3-1/TRBV3-2
CDR3: CASSRDRGREGELFF; V: TRBV19
CDR3: CASSFGPSADTQYF; V: TRBV11-2
CDR3: CASSLDPGGREAFF; V: TRBV11-3
CDR3: CASRTGTGVTEAFF; V: TRBV9
CDR3: CASSPSVGQGGDGYTF; V: TRBV7-3
CDR3: CASSLDGVDNEQFF; V: TRBV6-5